This T cell receptor (beta chain) was sequenced for a study of blood T cell repertoires in COVID-19. Across the study: The United States, Italy and Spain supplied acute and convalescent COVID-19 samples.

As originally analysed: Using reference gene primer amplification, nucleated cell counts were estimated. Sequencing used immunoSEQ multiplex PCR; TCRdb keeps in-frame clones, though not all of them. The V and J calls and the clone size are those of that table, but D and trimming were determined from the DNA. The top ten clones hold approximately 6.5% of a sample with 200,000 to 250,000 clones, over 80% of them seen once. The germline V gene encodes CDR1 MDHEN and CDR2 SYDVKM. The CDR3 totals 13 residues. The V and J ends lost 6 bases and 4 bases respectively, with 12 bases between them. The receptor comes from a woman between 40 and 55 years old who had recovered from COVID-19. What was sequenced was PBMCs or T cells enriched from blood (not recorded which). This sequence joins TRBV28 and TRBJ1-2; possible D gene TRBD1, 5 bases. The CDR3 loop is CASSLTDFYGYTF. CDR3 bases: TGTGCCAGCAGCCTGACAGACTTCTATGGCTACACCTTC.